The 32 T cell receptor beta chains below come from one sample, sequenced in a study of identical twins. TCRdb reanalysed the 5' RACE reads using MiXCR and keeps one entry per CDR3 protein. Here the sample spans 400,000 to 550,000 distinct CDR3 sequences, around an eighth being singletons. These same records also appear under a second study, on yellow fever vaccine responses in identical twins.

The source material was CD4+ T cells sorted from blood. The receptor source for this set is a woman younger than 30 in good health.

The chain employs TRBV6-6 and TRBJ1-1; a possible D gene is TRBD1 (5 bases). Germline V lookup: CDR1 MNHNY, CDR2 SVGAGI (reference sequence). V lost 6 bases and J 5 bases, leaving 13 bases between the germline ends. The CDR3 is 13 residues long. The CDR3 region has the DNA TGTGCCAGCAGCGTACGGGGCGATACTGAAGCTTTCTTT. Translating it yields CASSVRGDTEAFF.

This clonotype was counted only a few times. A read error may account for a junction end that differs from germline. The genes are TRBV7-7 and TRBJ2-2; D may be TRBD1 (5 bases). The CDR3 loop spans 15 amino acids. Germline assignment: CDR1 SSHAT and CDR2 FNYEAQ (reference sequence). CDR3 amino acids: CASSLGAGDTGELFF. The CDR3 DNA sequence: TGTGCTAGCAGCTTAGGGGCCGGAGACACCGGGGAGCTGTTTTTT.

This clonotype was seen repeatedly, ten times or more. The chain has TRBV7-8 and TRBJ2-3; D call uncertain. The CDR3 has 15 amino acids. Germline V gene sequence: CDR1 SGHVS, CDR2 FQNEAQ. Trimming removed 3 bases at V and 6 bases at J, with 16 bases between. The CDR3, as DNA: TGTGCCAGCAGCTTGCCCCATCGAGGCGCGGATACGCAGTATTTT. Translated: CASSLPHRGADTQYF.

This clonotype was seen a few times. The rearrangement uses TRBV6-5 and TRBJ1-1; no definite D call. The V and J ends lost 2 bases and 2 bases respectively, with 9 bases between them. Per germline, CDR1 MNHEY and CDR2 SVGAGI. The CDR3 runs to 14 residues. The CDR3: CASSYGQINTEAFF. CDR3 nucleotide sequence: TGTGCCAGCAGTTACGGCCAGATAAACACTGAAGCTTTCTTT.

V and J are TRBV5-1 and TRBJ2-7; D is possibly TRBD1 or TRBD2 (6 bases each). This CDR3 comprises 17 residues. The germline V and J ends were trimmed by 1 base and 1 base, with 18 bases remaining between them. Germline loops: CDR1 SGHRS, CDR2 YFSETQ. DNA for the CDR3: TGCGCCAGCAGCTTGAGGCCAATGGGGGGACAATCCTACGAGCAGTACTTC. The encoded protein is CASSLRPMGGQSYEQYF.

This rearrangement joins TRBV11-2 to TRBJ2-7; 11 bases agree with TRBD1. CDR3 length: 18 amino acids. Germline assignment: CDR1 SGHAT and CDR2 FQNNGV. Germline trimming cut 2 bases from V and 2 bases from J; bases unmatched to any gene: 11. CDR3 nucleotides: TGTGCCAGCAGCTTAAATTTTGGCGGGACAGGGGGGACCTACGAGCAGTACTTC. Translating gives CASSLNFGGTGGTYEQYF.

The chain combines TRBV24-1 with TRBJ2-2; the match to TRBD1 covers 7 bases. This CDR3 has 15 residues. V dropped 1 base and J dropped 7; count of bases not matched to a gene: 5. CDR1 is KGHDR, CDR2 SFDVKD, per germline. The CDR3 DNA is TGTGCCACCAGTGATTTCGGCCAGGGGGACGGGGAGCTGTTTTTT. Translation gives CATSDFGQGDGELFF.

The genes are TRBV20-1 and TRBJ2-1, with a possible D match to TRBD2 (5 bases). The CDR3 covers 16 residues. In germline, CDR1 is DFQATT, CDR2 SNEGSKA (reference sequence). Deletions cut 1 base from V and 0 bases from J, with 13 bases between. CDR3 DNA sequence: TGCAGTGCTAGAGGACGGGATCCCCTCTCCTACAATGAGCAGTTCTTC. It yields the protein CSARGRDPLSYNEQFF.

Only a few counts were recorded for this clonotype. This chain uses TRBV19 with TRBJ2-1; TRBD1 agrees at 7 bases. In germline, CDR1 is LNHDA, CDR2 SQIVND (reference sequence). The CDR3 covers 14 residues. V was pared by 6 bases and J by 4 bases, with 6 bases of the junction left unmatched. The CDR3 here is CASRKGQAYNEQFF. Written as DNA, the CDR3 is TGTGCCAGTAGGAAAGGACAGGCTTACAATGAGCAGTTCTTC.

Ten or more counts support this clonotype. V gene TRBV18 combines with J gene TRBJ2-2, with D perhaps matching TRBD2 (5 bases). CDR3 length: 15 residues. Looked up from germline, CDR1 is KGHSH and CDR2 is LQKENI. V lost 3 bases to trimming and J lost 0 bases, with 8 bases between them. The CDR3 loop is CASSPRTANTGELFF. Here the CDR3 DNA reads TGTGCCAGCTCACCCAGGACTGCGAACACCGGGGAGCTGTTTTTT. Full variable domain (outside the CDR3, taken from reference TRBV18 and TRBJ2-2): NAGVMQNPRHLVRRRGQEARLRCSPMKGHSHVYWYRQLPEEGLKFMVYLQKENIIDESGMPKERFSAEFPKEGPSILRIQQVVRGDSAAYFCASSPRTANTGELFFGEGSRLTVL.

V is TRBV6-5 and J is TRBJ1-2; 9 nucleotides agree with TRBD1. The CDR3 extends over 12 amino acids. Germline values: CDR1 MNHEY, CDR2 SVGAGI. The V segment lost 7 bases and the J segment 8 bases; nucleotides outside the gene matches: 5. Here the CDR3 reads CASTGTGLGYTF. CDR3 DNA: TGTGCCAGCACCGGGACAGGGTTAGGCTACACCTTC.

CDR3 sequence: CATSGSPGETQYF. The DNA for the CDR3 is TGTGCCACCAGTGGGAGCCCGGGGGAGACCCAGTACTTC. This sequence joins TRBV24-1 and TRBJ2-5, with a weak D call TRBD2 (5 bases). Trimming shortened V by 5 bases and J by 5 bases, and 11 bases separated the two germline ends. CDR1 and CDR2 from the germline V gene are KGHDR and SFDVKD. The CDR3 has 13 residues.

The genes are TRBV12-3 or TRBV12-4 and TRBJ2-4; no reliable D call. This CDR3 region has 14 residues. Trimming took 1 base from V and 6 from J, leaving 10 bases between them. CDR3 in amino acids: CASSLVGGANIQYF. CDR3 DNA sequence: TGTGCCAGCAGTTTAGTGGGCGGAGCAAACATTCAGTACTTC.

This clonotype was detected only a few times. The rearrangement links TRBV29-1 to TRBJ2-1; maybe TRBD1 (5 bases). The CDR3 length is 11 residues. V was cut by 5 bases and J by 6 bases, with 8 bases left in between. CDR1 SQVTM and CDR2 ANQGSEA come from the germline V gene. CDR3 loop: CSVSDSNEQFF. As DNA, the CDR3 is TGCAGCGTTTCAGACAGCAATGAGCAGTTCTTC.

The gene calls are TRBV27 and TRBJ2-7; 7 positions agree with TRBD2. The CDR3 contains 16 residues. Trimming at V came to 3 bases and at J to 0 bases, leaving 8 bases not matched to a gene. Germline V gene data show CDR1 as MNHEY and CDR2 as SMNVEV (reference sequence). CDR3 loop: CASSFAPQRGSYEQYF. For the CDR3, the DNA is TGTGCCAGCAGTTTCGCGCCCCAGCGGGGCTCCTACGAGCAGTACTTC.

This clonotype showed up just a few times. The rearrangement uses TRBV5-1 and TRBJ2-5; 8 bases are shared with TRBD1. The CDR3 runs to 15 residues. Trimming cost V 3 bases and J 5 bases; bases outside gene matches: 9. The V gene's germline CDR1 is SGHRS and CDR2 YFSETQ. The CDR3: CASSSRDRRGETQYF. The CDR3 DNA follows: TGCGCCAGCAGCTCCCGGGACAGGCGAGGGGAGACCCAGTACTTC.

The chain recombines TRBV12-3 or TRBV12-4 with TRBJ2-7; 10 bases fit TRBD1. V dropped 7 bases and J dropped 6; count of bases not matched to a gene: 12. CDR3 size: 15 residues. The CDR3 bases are TGTGCCAGCACCCTCAGAGGCGACAGGGGGCGCGAGCAGTACTTC. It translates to CASTLRGDRGREQYF.

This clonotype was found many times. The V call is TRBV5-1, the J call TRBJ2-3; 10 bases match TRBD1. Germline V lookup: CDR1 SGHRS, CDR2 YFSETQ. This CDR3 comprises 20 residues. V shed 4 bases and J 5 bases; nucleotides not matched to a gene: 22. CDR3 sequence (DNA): TGCGCCAGCAGCACCCCGACAGGGGGCTTAGGACTCTCCCGAATAGATACGCAGTATTTT. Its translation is CASSTPTGGLGLSRIDTQYF.

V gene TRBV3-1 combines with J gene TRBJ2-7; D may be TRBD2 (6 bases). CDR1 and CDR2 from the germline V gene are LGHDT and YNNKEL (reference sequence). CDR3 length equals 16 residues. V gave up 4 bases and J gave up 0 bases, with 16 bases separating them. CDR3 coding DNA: TGTGCCAGCAGCCCGTCTCTGGGGGAGGACTCCTACGAGCAGTACTTC. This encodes CASSPSLGEDSYEQYF.

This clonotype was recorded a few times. CDR3 nucleotides: TGTGCCAGCAGTCCCAATGTAGGTGGTTCACATGGCTACACCTTC. It yields the protein CASSPNVGGSHGYTF. The chain uses TRBV12-3 or TRBV12-4 and TRBJ1-2, with no clear D. V was clipped by 5 bases and J by 6 bases, with 19 bases between them. This CDR3 is 15 amino acids long.

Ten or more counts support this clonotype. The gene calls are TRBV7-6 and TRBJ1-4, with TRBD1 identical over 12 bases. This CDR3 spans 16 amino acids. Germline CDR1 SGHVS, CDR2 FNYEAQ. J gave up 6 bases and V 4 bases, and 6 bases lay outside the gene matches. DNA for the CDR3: TGTGCCAGCAGCTCGTCCCGGGACAGGGGGCATGAAAAACTGTTTTTT. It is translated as CASSSSRDRGHEKLFF.

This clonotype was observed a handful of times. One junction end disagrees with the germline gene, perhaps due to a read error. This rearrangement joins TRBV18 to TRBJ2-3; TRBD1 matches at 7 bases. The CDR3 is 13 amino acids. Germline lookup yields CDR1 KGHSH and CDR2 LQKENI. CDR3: CATSDRGTDTQYF. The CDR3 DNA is TGTGCCACCTCAGACAGGGGCACAGATACGCAGTATTTT.

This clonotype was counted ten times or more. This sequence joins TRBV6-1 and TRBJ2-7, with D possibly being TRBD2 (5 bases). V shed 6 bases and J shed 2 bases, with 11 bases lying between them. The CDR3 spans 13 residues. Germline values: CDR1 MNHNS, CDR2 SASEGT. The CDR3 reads CASRRVVPYEQYF. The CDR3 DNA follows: TGTGCCAGCAGGAGGGTTGTACCCTACGAGCAGTACTTC.

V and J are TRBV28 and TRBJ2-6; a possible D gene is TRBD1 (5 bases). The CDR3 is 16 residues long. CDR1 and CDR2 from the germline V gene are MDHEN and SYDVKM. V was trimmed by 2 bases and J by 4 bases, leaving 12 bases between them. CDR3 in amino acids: CASSLGGAQGANVLTF. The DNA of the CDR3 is TGTGCCAGCAGTTTAGGTGGGGCGCAAGGGGCCAACGTCCTGACTTTC.

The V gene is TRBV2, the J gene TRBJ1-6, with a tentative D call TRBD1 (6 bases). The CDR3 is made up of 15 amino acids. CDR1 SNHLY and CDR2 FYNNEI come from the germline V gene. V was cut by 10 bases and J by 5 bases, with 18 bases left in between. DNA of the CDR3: TGTGCCAATCGAGTCGGGACACAGAATAATTCACCCCTCCACTTT. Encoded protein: CANRVGTQNNSPLHF. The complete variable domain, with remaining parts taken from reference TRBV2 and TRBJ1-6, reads EPEVTQTPSHQVTQMGQEVILRCVPISNHLYFYWYRQILGQKVEFLVSFYNNEISEKSEIFDDQFSVERPDGSNFTLKIRSTKLEDSAMYFCANRVGTQNNSPLHFGNGTRLTVT.

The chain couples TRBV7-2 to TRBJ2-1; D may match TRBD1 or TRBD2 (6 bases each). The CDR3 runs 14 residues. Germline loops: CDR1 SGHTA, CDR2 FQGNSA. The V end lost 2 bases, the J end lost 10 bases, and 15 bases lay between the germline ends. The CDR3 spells CASSLSGGPLEQFF. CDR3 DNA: TGTGCCAGCAGCTTATCCGGGGGCCCCCTGGAGCAGTTCTTC.

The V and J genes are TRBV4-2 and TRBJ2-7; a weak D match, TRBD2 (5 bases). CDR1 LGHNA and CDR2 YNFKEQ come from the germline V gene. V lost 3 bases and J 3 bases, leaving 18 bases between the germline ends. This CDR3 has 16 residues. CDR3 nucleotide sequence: TGTGCCAGCAGCCACGAGGTGCGAGACGGGAACTACGAGCAGTACTTC. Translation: CASSHEVRDGNYEQYF.

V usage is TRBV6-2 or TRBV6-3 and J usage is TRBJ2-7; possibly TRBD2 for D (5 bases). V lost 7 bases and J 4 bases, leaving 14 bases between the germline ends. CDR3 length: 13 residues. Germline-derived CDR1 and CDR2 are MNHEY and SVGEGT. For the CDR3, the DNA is TGTGCCAGCACCCCCTCCGGACTTTACGAGCAGTACTTC. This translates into CASTPSGLYEQYF.

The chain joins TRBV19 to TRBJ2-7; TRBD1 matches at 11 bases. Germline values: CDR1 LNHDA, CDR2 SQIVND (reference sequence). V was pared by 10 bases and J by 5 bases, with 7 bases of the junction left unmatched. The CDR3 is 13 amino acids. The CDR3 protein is CATRTGGIDEQYF. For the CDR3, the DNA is TGTGCCACCAGGACAGGGGGCATAGACGAGCAGTACTTC. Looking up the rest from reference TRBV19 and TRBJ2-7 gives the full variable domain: DGGITQSPKYLFRKEGQNVTLSCEQNLNHDAMYWYRQDPGQGLRLIYYSQIVNDFQKGDIAEGYSVSREKKESFPLTVTSAQKNPTAFYLCATRTGGIDEQYFGPGTRLTVT.

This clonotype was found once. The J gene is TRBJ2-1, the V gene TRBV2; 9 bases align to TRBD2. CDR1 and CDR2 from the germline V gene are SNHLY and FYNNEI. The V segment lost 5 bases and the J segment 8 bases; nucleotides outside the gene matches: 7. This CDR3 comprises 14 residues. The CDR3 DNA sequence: TGTGCCAGCAGTTCTAGCGGGATTTCCGATGAGCAGTTCTTC. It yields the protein CASSSSGISDEQFF. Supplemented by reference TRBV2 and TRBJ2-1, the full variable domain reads EPEVTQTPSHQVTQMGQEVILRCVPISNHLYFYWYRQILGQKVEFLVSFYNNEISEKSEIFDDQFSVERPDGSNFTLKIRSTKLEDSAMYFCASSSSGISDEQFFGPGTRLTVL.

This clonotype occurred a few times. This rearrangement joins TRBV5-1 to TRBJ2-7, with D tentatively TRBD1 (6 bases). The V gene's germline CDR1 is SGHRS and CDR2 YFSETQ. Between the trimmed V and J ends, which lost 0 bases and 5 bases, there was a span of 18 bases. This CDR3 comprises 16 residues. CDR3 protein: CASSLAALSGTNEQYF. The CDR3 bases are TGCGCCAGCAGCTTGGCGGCCCTCTCCGGGACAAACGAGCAGTACTTC.

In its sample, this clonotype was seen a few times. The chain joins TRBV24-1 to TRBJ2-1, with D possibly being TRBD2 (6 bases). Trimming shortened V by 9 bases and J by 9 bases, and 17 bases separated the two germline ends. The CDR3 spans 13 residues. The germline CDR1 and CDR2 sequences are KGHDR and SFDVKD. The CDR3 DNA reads TGTGCCACCGCGAGGGAGACCGGGGGTGAGCAGTTCTTC. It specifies CATARETGGEQFF.